Listed below are T cell receptor beta chains from one sample, sequenced in a study of T cells in Graves' hyperthyroidism and ophthalmopathy. TCRdb reanalysed the multiplex PCR reads using MiXCR and keeps one entry per CDR3 protein. There are about 700,000 distinct CDR3 sequences in the sample; less than 45% occur only once, and 7% to 7.5% lies in the top ten. Sequencing was done on a sample of peripheral blood or thyroid tissue (not recorded which). These receptor sequences come from an adult man with Graves' disease, either hyperthyroidism or ophthalmopathy (not recorded which). Each CDR3 is given with its conserved first and last residue. A D gene is named only where the DNA matches it firmly. Where a row states a size, it is once, few, many or the class of an expanded clone; other rows omit it.

v_gene: TRBV20-1; d_gene: TRBD1; j_gene: TRBJ1-1; abundance: -; len: 14; CDR3aa: CSASVPGQGTEAFF; CDR3nt: TGCAGTGCTAGCGTACCGGGACAGGGCACTGAAGCTTTCTTT
v_gene: TRBV2; d_gene: -; j_gene: TRBJ1-1; abundance: many; len: 11; CDR3aa: CATRQYTEAFF; CDR3nt: TGTGCCACAAGACAGTACACTGAAGCTTTCTTT
v_gene: TRBV5-1; d_gene: -; j_gene: TRBJ1-2; abundance: -; len: 14; CDR3aa: CASSLASGDYGYTF; CDR3nt: TGCGCCAGCAGCTTGGCCTCTGGAGACTATGGCTACACCTTC
v_gene: TRBV7-2; d_gene: TRBD1; j_gene: TRBJ1-6; abundance: many; len: 14; CDR3aa: CASSVQQGDSPLHF; CDR3nt: TGTGCCAGCAGCGTTCAACAGGGGGATTCACCCCTCCACTTT
v_gene: TRBV6-5; d_gene: TRBD1; j_gene: TRBJ1-1; abundance: -; len: 13; CDR3aa: CASRRTGTAEAFF; CDR3nt: TGTGCCAGCCGACGGACTGGGACAGCTGAAGCTTTCTTT
v_gene: TRBV5-6; d_gene: -; j_gene: TRBJ1-1; abundance: -; len: 12; CDR3aa: CASSLGEAEAFF; CDR3nt: TGTGCCAGCAGCTTGGGGGAAGCTGAAGCTTTCTTT
v_gene: TRBV10-2; d_gene: -; j_gene: TRBJ1-1; abundance: many; len: 13; CDR3aa: CASSDLDRAEAFF; CDR3nt: TGCGCCAGCAGTGATTTGGATCGGGCTGAAGCTTTCTTT
v_gene: TRBV11-2; d_gene: -; j_gene: TRBJ1-2; abundance: -; len: 15; CDR3aa: CASSLQPTQFYGYTF; CDR3nt: TGTGCCAGCAGCTTGCAGCCGACACAATTCTATGGCTACACCTTC
v_gene: TRBV5-1; d_gene: -; j_gene: TRBJ1-1; abundance: -; len: 17; CDR3aa: CASSPLTGGGRNTEAFF; CDR3nt: TGCGCCAGCAGCCCCTTGACAGGAGGAGGGCGTAACACTGAAGCTTTCTTT
v_gene: TRBV2; d_gene: TRBD1; j_gene: TRBJ1-4; abundance: -; len: 14; CDR3aa: CASSHTQGVEKLFF; CDR3nt: TGTGCCAGCAGCCATACACAGGGGGTTGAAAAACTGTTTTTT
v_gene: TRBV29-1; d_gene: -; j_gene: TRBJ2-5; abundance: -; len: 10; CDR3aa: CSQGWETQYF; CDR3nt: TGCAGCCAAGGGTGGGAGACCCAGTACTTC
v_gene: TRBV19; d_gene: -; j_gene: TRBJ1-2; abundance: -; len: 15; CDR3aa: CASSIGSEQIYGYTF; CDR3nt: TGTGCCAGTAGTATTGGAAGCGAGCAGATCTATGGCTACACCTTC
v_gene: TRBV15; d_gene: -; j_gene: TRBJ2-7; abundance: -; len: 12; CDR3aa: CARPRHPYEQYF; CDR3nt: TGTGCTAGACCCAGGCATCCCTACGAGCAGTACTTC
v_gene: TRBV7-9; d_gene: -; j_gene: TRBJ1-1; abundance: many; len: 14; CDR3aa: CASSSKGEGTEAFF; CDR3nt: TGTGCCAGCAGCTCTAAAGGGGAGGGCACTGAAGCTTTCTTT
v_gene: TRBV24-1; d_gene: TRBD1; j_gene: TRBJ2-5; abundance: many; len: 15; CDR3aa: CATSDPPGQQETQYF; CDR3nt: TGTGCCACCAGTGATCCTCCGGGACAGCAAGAGACCCAGTACTTC
v_gene: TRBV24-1; d_gene: -; j_gene: TRBJ1-5; abundance: many; len: 12; CDR3aa: CATSVPDQPQHF; CDR3nt: TGTGCCACCAGTGTCCCAGATCAGCCCCAGCATTTT
v_gene: TRBV7-2; d_gene: -; j_gene: TRBJ1-2; abundance: -; len: 15; CDR3aa: CASSVSLTNNYGYTF; CDR3nt: TGTGCCAGCAGCGTTAGCCTGACAAATAACTATGGCTACACCTTC
v_gene: TRBV5-1; d_gene: TRBD1; j_gene: TRBJ1-3; abundance: -; len: 14; CDR3aa: CASSEQGMKNTIYF; CDR3nt: TGCGCCAGCAGCGAACAGGGGATGAAAAACACCATATATTTT
v_gene: TRBV29-1; d_gene: -; j_gene: TRBJ1-1; abundance: -; len: 14; CDR3aa: CSVRTGPGAPEASF; CDR3nt: TGCAGCGTCCGGACCGGGCCCGGGGCCCCTGAAGCTTCCTTT
v_gene: TRBV10-3; d_gene: -; j_gene: TRBJ1-3; abundance: -; len: 17; CDR3aa: CAIRDPTARYSGNTIYF; CDR3nt: TGTGCCATCAGGGATCCGACAGCTCGATACTCTGGAAACACCATATATTTT
v_gene: TRBV6-5; d_gene: TRBD2; j_gene: TRBJ2-7; abundance: once; len: 15; CDR3aa: CASSYGAGGNYEQYF; CDR3nt: TGTGCCAGCAGTTACGGAGCGGGGGGGAACTACGAGCAGTACTTC
v_gene: TRBV5-1; d_gene: -; j_gene: TRBJ1-1; abundance: -; len: 15; CDR3aa: CASRPELQGRGEAFF; CDR3nt: TGCGCCAGCAGACCAGAACTTCAGGGACGGGGTGAAGCTTTCTTT